This T cell receptor (beta chain) was identified during a study of blood T cell repertoires in COVID-19 (dated by TCRdb to 2018 to 2020). Looking at the study overall: Collaborator samples came from the United States, Italy and Spain and covered acute and convalescent phases of COVID-19. The prospective study material was composed of cDNA or gDNA derived from T cells, B-cell-depleted T cells, or PBMCs. Deeply sampled blood TCRbeta repertoires from subjects exposed to, actively infected with, or recovered from COVID-19 were included in the dataset. HLA class I and class II types, where available, came from metadata supplied by the sample provider rather than from assay-based typing. Nearly every sample came with metadata listing a de-identified subject ID, COVID-19 status, age in years and sex. The repertoires were made available in a free public database intended to serve as a resource for research on the immune response to SARS-CoV-2. The samples were drawn from the first 160 participants of the ongoing ImmuneRACE study and from roughly 1,300 subjects provided by 6 global collaborators.

The collaborating institutions used their own protocols to collect whole blood in K2EDTA tubes. Collaborator samples were shipped for TCRbeta analysis as frozen whole blood, isolated PBMCs, or DNA extracted from either sample type. TCRbeta CDR3 regions were amplified from genomic DNA using the immunoSEQ Assay, a bias-controlled multiplex PCR. In the original analysis: The number of nucleated cells in each sample was estimated by amplification of reference gene primers within the assay. Sequence reads were collapsed and filtered to measure the absolute abundance of every unique TCRbeta CDR3 rearrangement. For each sample, productive Simpson clonality was calculated by taking the square root of Simpson's diversity index across productive rearrangements. Drawn from immuneACCESS, this table holds only the in-frame rearrangements with V and J called that TCRdb kept. Clones are partly lost; checked studies trace under half to an unresolved V gene and leave the rest unexplained. V, J and clone size were drawn from that table, and D and trimming were deduced from the DNA. A total of roughly 500,000 clones appear in this sample, 80% to 90% of them only once. Roughly 3.2% of the sample rests with the top ten.

The paper's findings and limits, for the study overall: Clinical and demographic metadata were provided uncurated, with the amount varying by source and participant.

Comment on this clone: No cognate antigen has been identified for it. No per-base quality is available; no much larger clone lies one base away.

The germline V gene encodes CDR1 MNHEY and CDR2 SMNVEV (reference sequence). Including cysteine and phenylalanine, the CDR3 has 13 amino acids. The retained sequence is limited to the CDR3, 39 bases, with the frame set at the first base. Cut back by 6 bases and 6 bases, the V and J ends lie 12 bases apart. The rearrangement combines TRBV27 with TRBJ2-1; the D gene is unclear. The source of this sequence is a human donor in a cohort sampled during active COVID-19. The specimen sequenced was peripheral blood. The CDR3 sequence is CASRTTLTNEQFF. In nucleotides, the sequence is TGTGCCAGCAGGACGACTCTGACCAATGAGCAGTTCTTC.